The present T cell receptor beta chain was sequenced within a study of cytomegalovirus exposure and HLA in healthy donors. Findings and caveats of the study: It was assumed in the presence/absence analyses that sequencing depth was roughly uniform across donors. An analysis that was carried out later associated 15,000 to 20,000 TCR beta sequences with HLA alleles at 0.05 false discovery rate. V- and J-gene trimming in TCR beta was tied to a missense DCLRE1C variant by an analysis performed later.

A multiplex PCR was run with 60 Vbeta primers and 13 Jbeta primers. The protocol was immunoSEQ multiplex PCR, while the TCRdb copy is restricted to in-frame clones and leaves out a portion. This sample yields 200,000 or so clones, of which about 79% are seen a single time; around 2% belongs to the top ten. The CDR3 contains 14 residues. The V gene end was trimmed by 2 bases and the J gene end by 3 bases; junction bases not matched to a gene: 5. Germline CDR1 is GTSNPN and CDR2 is SVGIG (reference sequence). With regard to this clone: Its antigen is unknown.

The clonotype originates from a man aged 18 to 29 in good health and CMV-seronegative. Sequenced material: PBMCs. V usage is TRBV30 and J usage is TRBJ2-3; TRBD2 aligns across 7 bases. CDR3 protein: CAWSSGLGTDTQYF. Written as DNA, the CDR3 is TGTGCCTGGAGTAGCGGACTAGGTACAGATACGCAGTATTTT.